This T cell receptor beta chain was observed in a study of T cell changes during pregnancy in multiple sclerosis. The protocol was immunoSEQ multiplex PCR, while the TCRdb copy is restricted to in-frame clones and leaves out a portion. The repertoire holds tens of thousands of clones, nearly 95% seen once, with about 0.13% in the top ten. V was clipped by 0 bases and J by 10 bases, with 10 bases between them. Germline V lookup: CDR1 LNHNV, CDR2 YYDKDF (reference sequence). This CDR3 is built from 14 residues. This clone was seen only once. Specimen: CD4+ T cells from peripheral blood mononuclear cells, collected after pregnancy. The V call is TRBV15, the J call TRBJ1-6; D remains ambiguous. The clonotype comes from a female donor with multiple sclerosis, enrolled in a pregnancy study. As DNA, the CDR3 is TGTGCCACCAGCAGAGATCCGGGGAACTCACCCCTCCACTTT. As protein: CATSRDPGNSPLHF.